The sequence of this TCR beta chain was determined in a study of tumor-infiltrating lymphocytes in primary liver carcinoma. With a constant-region primer, TCR beta cDNA was made from about 0.55 ug of total RNA. Generation of the TCR beta libraries relied on three nested multiplex PCR rounds using slightly modified ARM-PCR. Amplification in the first two PCR rounds was performed using TRBV1-TRBV30 forward primers and a C-beta reverse primer for 10 cycles each. From the multiplex PCR reads, TCRdb called clonotypes with MiXCR, one entry per CDR3 protein. Of about 190,000 distinct CDR3 sequences in the sample, around four fifths are singletons; the top ten hold 15% to 20%. CDR3 length equals 13 residues. From germline, CDR1 is SGHRS and CDR2 YFSETQ. To note about this clonotype: At one of its ends the junction is not consistent with the germline gene, which may arise from a read error.

Co-extracted RNA and DNA came from approximately 20-30 mg of unsorted bulk tissue. The sample consisted of tumor tissue from primary liver carcinoma. The TCR was taken from a man between 40 and 49 years old with primary liver carcinoma and hepatitis B virus infection. The V and J genes are TRBV5-1 and TRBJ1-2; D not resolved. CDR3 bases: TGTGCCAACAGCTTGGGTCTCTTGAGGGGCTACACCTTC. Protein: CANSLGLLRGYTF.